This T cell receptor (beta chain) was profiled in a study of blood T cell repertoires in COVID-19. Study information: The United States, Italy and Spain supplied acute and convalescent COVID-19 samples.

As originally analysed: From reference gene primer amplification, estimates of nucleated cell counts were derived. Method: immunoSEQ multiplex PCR; TCRdb's copy keeps in-frame clones and lacks some. V, J and clone size were drawn from that table, and D and trimming were deduced from the DNA. The repertoire holds some 110,000 clones, with approximately 83% as singletons. CDR3 size: 13 residues. V shed 6 bases and J shed 3 bases, with 10 bases lying between them. The germline V gene has CDR1 KGHDR and CDR2 SFDVKD. The chain couples TRBV24-1 to TRBJ1-1; tentatively, D is TRBD1 (5 bases). Input material: peripheral blood. The source is a man aged 50-60 years with acute or convalescent COVID-19. In DNA, the CDR3 is TGTGCCACCAGTTTAACAGGCGACACTGAAGCTTTCTTT. This sequence encodes CATSLTGDTEAFF.